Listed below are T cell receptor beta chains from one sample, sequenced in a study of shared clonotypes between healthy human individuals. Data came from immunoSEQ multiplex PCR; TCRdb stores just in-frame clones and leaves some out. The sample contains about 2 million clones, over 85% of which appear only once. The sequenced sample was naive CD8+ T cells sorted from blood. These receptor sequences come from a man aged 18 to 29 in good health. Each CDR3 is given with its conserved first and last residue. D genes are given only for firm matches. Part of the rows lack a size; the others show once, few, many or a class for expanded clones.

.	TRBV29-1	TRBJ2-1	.	CSVEEGGPEQFF	TGCAGCGTTGAAGAAGGGGGTCCCGAGCAGTTCTTC
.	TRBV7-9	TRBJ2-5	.	CASSLVDSQGGETQYF	TGTGCCAGCAGCTTAGTGGACAGCCAGGGGGGGGAGACCCAGTACTTC
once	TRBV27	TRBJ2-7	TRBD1	CASSLGQGSYEQYF	TGTGCCAGCAGTTTGGGACAGGGTAGCTACGAGCAGTACTTC
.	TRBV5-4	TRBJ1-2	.	CASSLVTGSSYYGYTF	TGTGCCAGCAGCTTGGTAACAGGGAGCAGCTACTATGGCTACACCTTC
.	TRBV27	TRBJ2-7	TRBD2	CASSYLTSGGPYEQYF	TGTGCCAGCAGTTACCTCACTAGCGGGGGGCCCTACGAGCAGTACTTC
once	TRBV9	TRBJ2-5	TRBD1	CASSEGAGETQYF	TGTGCCAGCAGCGAGGGGGCCGGGGAGACCCAGTACTTC
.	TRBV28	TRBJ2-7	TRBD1	CASGETGMDYEQYF	TGTGCCAGCGGGGAGACAGGGATGGACTACGAGCAGTACTTC
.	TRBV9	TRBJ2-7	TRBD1	CASSPRTGFYEQYF	TGTGCCAGCAGCCCCCGGACAGGGTTCTACGAGCAGTACTTC
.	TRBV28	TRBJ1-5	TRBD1	CASSVGQGSWQPQHF	TGTGCCAGCAGCGTTGGACAGGGGTCTTGGCAGCCCCAGCATTTT
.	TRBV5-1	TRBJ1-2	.	CASSGLSYGYTF	TGCGCCAGCAGTGGGCTGAGCTATGGCTACACCTTC
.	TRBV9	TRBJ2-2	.	CASSASRHQPNTGELFF	TGTGCCAGCAGCGCGTCTAGACACCAGCCGAACACCGGGGAGCTGTTTTTT
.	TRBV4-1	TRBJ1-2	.	CASSQGVNGGAYGYTF	TGCGCCAGCAGCCAAGGGGTTAACGGGGGGGCTTATGGCTACACCTTC
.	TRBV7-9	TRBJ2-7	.	CASSLGGISDEQYF	TGTGCCAGCAGCTTAGGGGGTATTTCAGACGAGCAGTACTTC
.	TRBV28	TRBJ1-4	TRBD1	CASTMTGFNEKLFF	TGTGCCAGCACCATGACAGGGTTTAATGAAAAACTGTTTTTT
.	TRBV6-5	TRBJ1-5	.	CASSLSVNQPQHF	TGTGCCAGCAGTTTATCAGTGAATCAGCCCCAGCATTTT
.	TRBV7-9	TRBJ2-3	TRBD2	CASSLTSGDTDTQYF	TGTGCCAGCAGCTTAACTAGCGGAGACACAGATACGCAGTATTTT
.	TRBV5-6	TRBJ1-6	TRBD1	CASTIWGDSYNSPLHF	TGTGCCAGCACCATATGGGGGGACAGTTATAATTCACCCCTCCACTTT